These 4 T cell receptor beta chains share one sample of origin, sequenced in a study of T-cell memory formation after mild COVID-19. TCRdb re-called the 5' RACE reads through MiXCR, storing one row per CDR3 protein. Here the sample spans about 250,000 distinct CDR3 sequences, under 20% being singletons. Material for sequencing was PBMCs or a T cell subset sorted from them (not recorded which). The source of these receptors is a man between 18 and 35 years old who had mild COVID-19 (a few samples of this study predate the infection). Cell type and time point are not known.

The chain joins TRBV11-1 to TRBJ1-1, with D maybe TRBD1 (5 bases). The CDR3 has 15 residues. Germline CDR1 is SGHAT and CDR2 is FQDESV (reference sequence). The germline V and J ends were trimmed by 5 bases and 1 base, with 14 bases remaining between them. The CDR3, as DNA: TGTGCCAGCAGCCTCGACAGACAGACGAACACTGAAGCTTTCTTT. It codes for CASSLDRQTNTEAFF.

This rearrangement joins TRBV7-3 to TRBJ2-3; 8 bases match TRBD2. The CDR3 sequence is 15 residues long. CDR1 SGHTA and CDR2 FQGTGA come from the germline V gene. V was pared by 3 bases and J by 5 bases, with 7 bases of the junction left unmatched. This CDR3 is CASSFIGGAIDTQYF. CDR3 nucleotide sequence: TGTGCCAGCAGCTTTATCGGGGGGGCAATAGATACGCAGTATTTT.

With respect to this clonotype: The junction does not match germline at one end; this may be a read error. V and J are TRBV5-6 and TRBJ2-5; TRBD1 might be the D (6 bases). The CDR3 spans 14 residues. Germline loops: CDR1 SGHDT, CDR2 YYEEEE. CDR3 amino acids: CSSSPGTPQETQYF. CDR3 nucleotide sequence: TGTTCCAGCAGCCCTGGGACACCACAAGAGACCCAGTACTTC.

The chain employs TRBV20-1 and TRBJ1-1; D gene ambiguous. Trimming removed 1 base from V and 3 bases from J, with 12 bases in between. The CDR3 is 14 residues long. CDR1 and CDR2 from the germline V gene are DFQATT and SNEGSKA (reference sequence). CDR3 region: CSARAGWPDTEAFF. DNA of the CDR3: TGCAGTGCTAGAGCAGGATGGCCCGACACTGAAGCTTTCTTT.